A selection of T cell receptor beta chains follows, all from one sample in a study of cytomegalovirus exposure and HLA in healthy donors. Sequencing was performed with immunoSEQ multiplex PCR; in TCRdb, only in-frame clones are kept and a portion is missing. The sample includes 150,000 to 200,000 clones, about 85% of them seen just once. Sequencing input: PBMCs. Every receptor here comes from a man aged 18 to 30 in good health and CMV-seropositive. Both conserved end residues are part of each CDR3. D genes are given only for firm matches. Size is stated for part of the rows, as once, few or many counts, or as a class when the clone is expanded.

TRBV5-1	TRBJ2-7	-	TRBD1	TGCGCCAGCAGTGGGACAGGGGGCATGGACGAGCAGTACTTC	CASSGTGGMDEQYF
TRBV15	TRBJ2-1	-	TRBD1	TGTGCCACCAGCAGAGAACCCCTCGGGACAGGGCGTGGGTACAATGAGCAGTTCTTC	CATSREPLGTGRGYNEQFF
TRBV5-1	TRBJ2-7	few	-	TGCGCCAGCAGCTGGGACAAGGCCTACGAGCAGTACTTC	CASSWDKAYEQYF
TRBV28	TRBJ2-2	-	TRBD2	TGTGCCAGCAGTTTCTCTCTAGCGGGGGGCAAGGCCGGGGAGCTGTTTTTT	CASSFSLAGGKAGELFF
TRBV19	TRBJ1-1	-	-	TGTGCCAGTAGTAGCGGATCAGCTTTCTTT	CASSSGSAFF
TRBV4-1	TRBJ2-7	-	TRBD1	TGCGCCAGCAGCCAAGATGACGGGACAGCTCCCTACGAGCAGTACTTC	CASSQDDGTAPYEQYF
TRBV9	TRBJ2-7	-	TRBD1	TGTGCCAGCAGCCTGGGACAGTCCAGCTCCTACGAGCAGTACTTC	CASSLGQSSSYEQYF
TRBV13	TRBJ2-5	-	-	TGTGCCAGCAGCGAGCGCGGCGGAGAGACCCAGTACTTC	CASSERGGETQYF
TRBV6-1	TRBJ1-3	once	-	TGTGCCAGCAGTGAACGGGGGGGAGGAAACACCATATATTTT	CASSERGGGNTIYF
TRBV30	TRBJ1-2	-	-	TGTGCCGGAGCTCGACTCTATGGCTACACCTTC	CAGARLYGYTF
TRBV27	TRBJ2-2	-	-	TGTGCCAGCAGTTTATCCGGGAACACCGGGGAGCTGTTTTTT	CASSLSGNTGELFF
TRBV7-9	TRBJ2-2	-	TRBD1	TGTGCCAGCAGCCCCTCGGACAGGGGGCGCAGCGGGGAGCTGTTTTTT	CASSPSDRGRSGELFF
TRBV4-1	TRBJ1-6	-	-	TGCGCCAGCAGCCCCGAGGCCCCCCATAACTATAATTCACCCCTCCACTTT	CASSPEAPHNYNSPLHF
TRBV4-2	TRBJ1-5	-	-	TGTGCCAGCAGCCAAGATCCTGGCGGGCCCCAGCATTTT	CASSQDPGGPQHF
TRBV5-1	TRBJ2-5	-	-	TGCGCCAGCAGCCCAGGTGGTGGAGGTCAAGAGACCCAGTACTTC	CASSPGGGGQETQYF
TRBV5-7	TRBJ2-1	-	-	TGTGCCAGCAGCTTGTCCTACAGGGATGAGCAGTTCTTC	CASSLSYRDEQFF
TRBV6-6	TRBJ2-7	-	TRBD1	TGTGCCAGCAGAGATCGGGACAGGGTGTACGAGCAGTACTTC	CASRDRDRVYEQYF
TRBV9	TRBJ2-7	-	TRBD1	TGTGCCAGCAGCGCAGGACCCCTAGAACAGGGGAACTACGAGCAGTACTTC	CASSAGPLEQGNYEQYF
TRBV7-2	TRBJ2-5	-	TRBD1	TGTGCCAGCAGCTTCGGACAGGGGGCCGGGGAGACCCAGTACTTC	CASSFGQGAGETQYF
TRBV15	TRBJ1-2	-	TRBD1	TGTGCCACCAGCTGGGGACAGGGGGCGAACTATGGCTACACCTTC	CATSWGQGANYGYTF
TRBV7-3	TRBJ1-1	-	-	TGTGCCAGCAGCATCGACAGGTACACTGAAGCTTTCTTT	CASSIDRYTEAFF
TRBV5-1	TRBJ2-1	-	-	TGCGCCAGCAGCTTACAGGGCATTGGAAGCTCCTACAATGAGCAGTTCTTC	CASSLQGIGSSYNEQFF